The 23 T cell receptor beta chains below were found in one sample sequenced in a study of shared clonotypes between healthy human individuals. Using immunoSEQ multiplex PCR, the repertoire was profiled, and TCRdb retains in-frame clones only, with some absent. The table shows around 100,000 clones, with just over 65% occurring only once. The sequenced sample consisted of memory CD8+ T cells sorted from blood. Stated subset: CD45RO+ cells pooled with CCR7-negative TemRA cells. The receptors come from a woman aged 25-40 years in good health.

The chain couples TRBV11-2 to TRBJ1-2; 8 positions match TRBD1. CDR3 size: 13 residues. Germline CDR1 is SGHAT and CDR2 is FQNNGV. V was pared by 5 bases and J by 4 bases, with 3 bases of the junction left unmatched. DNA of the CDR3: TGTGCCAGCAGCCTTGGGACAGGCTATGGCTACACCTTC. It codes for CASSLGTGYGYTF.

This rearrangement joins TRBV6-1 to TRBJ2-6; perhaps D is TRBD1 or TRBD2 (6 bases each). This CDR3 comprises 15 residues. Trimming removed 8 bases at V and 3 bases at J, with 14 bases between. Germline assignment: CDR1 MNHNS and CDR2 SASEGT. CDR3 sequence: CASGPGGSGANVLTF. CDR3 coding DNA: TGTGCCAGCGGCCCCGGGGGCAGTGGGGCCAACGTCCTGACTTTC.

In this sample, this clone turned up a few times. J is TRBJ2-5 and V is TRBV25-1; TRBD1 matches 11 bases. The J call may be incorrect, as the DNA end agrees better with TRBJ2-7. Germline V CDR1 and CDR2: MGHDK, SYGVNS. The CDR3 sequence is 17 residues long. This CDR3 is CASSTHRTGGWDYEQYF. The DNA for the CDR3 is TGTGCCAGCAGTACCCATAGGACAGGGGGCTGGGACTACGAGCAGTACTTC.

This clone is a singleton in its sample. The chain has TRBV27 and TRBJ1-5; TRBD1 matches 9 bases. In germline, CDR1 is MNHEY, CDR2 SMNVEV (reference sequence). V shed 5 bases and J 0 bases; nucleotides not matched to a gene: 17. The CDR3 is 20 residues long. The CDR3 nucleotides read TGTGCCAGCAGTCCGAGACCCGGGACAGGGCTTATTTATAGCAATCAGCCCCAGCATTTT. Encoded protein: CASSPRPGTGLIYSNQPQHF.

This clone was found a few times. The chain couples TRBV7-2 to TRBJ2-7; D remains ambiguous. Trimming took off 0 bases at V and 4 bases at J, with 7 bases between the two ends. The CDR3 is 13 amino acids. The germline V gene encodes CDR1 SGHTA and CDR2 FQGNSA. The chain's CDR3 is CASSLAAGYEQYF. In nucleotides, the CDR3 is TGTGCCAGCAGCTTAGCGGCCGGGTACGAGCAGTACTTC.

The V gene is TRBV19, the J gene TRBJ2-2, with D tentatively TRBD2 (5 bases). This CDR3 region has 12 residues. Trimming stripped 4 bases from V and 7 bases from J, with 7 bases between. Germline V gene data show CDR1 as LNHDA and CDR2 as SQIVND (reference sequence). The CDR3, as DNA: TGTGCCAGTAGTAGCCGGGGCGGGGAGCTGTTTTTT. As protein: CASSSRGGELFF.

The chain links TRBV27 to TRBJ2-2, with D perhaps matching TRBD2 (5 bases). The CDR3 loop spans 17 amino acids. Germline V gene sequence: CDR1 MNHEY, CDR2 SMNVEV (reference sequence). V lost 0 bases, J lost 4 bases, and 15 bases lay in between. DNA of the CDR3: TGTGCCAGCAGTTTATCGCGGGCCCGGACTCTCACCGGGGAGCTGTTTTTT. Translation: CASSLSRARTLTGELFF.

The rearrangement joins TRBV7-9 to TRBJ2-1; possible D gene TRBD2, 6 bases. The germline V gene encodes CDR1 SEHNR and CDR2 FQNEAQ (reference sequence). V was clipped by 4 bases and J by 6 bases, with 13 bases between them. There are 14 residues in the CDR3. CDR3 loop: CASSSRGGLNEQFF. The CDR3 DNA follows: TGTGCCAGCAGCTCTAGGGGAGGTCTCAATGAGCAGTTCTTC.

This clone was observed a handful of times. The CDR3 reads CASGGTDNEQFF. In DNA form, the CDR3 reads TGCGCCAGCGGCGGGACTGACAATGAGCAGTTCTTC. This chain connects TRBV5-1 to TRBJ2-1; TRBD2 is a possible D gene (6 bases). Between the trimmed V and J ends, which lost 7 bases and 5 bases, there was a span of 10 bases. The CDR3 loop spans 12 amino acids. Per the germline V gene, CDR1 is SGHRS and CDR2 is YFSETQ. Filled out from reference TRBV5-1 and TRBJ2-1, the complete variable domain reads KAGVTQTPRYLIKTRGQQVTLSCSPISGHRSVSWYQQTPGQGLQFLFEYFSETQRNKGNFPGRFSGRQFSNSRSEMNVSTLELGDSALYLCASGGTDNEQFFGPGTRLTVL.

The chain has TRBV30 and TRBJ2-1; a possible D gene is TRBD1 (6 bases). The CDR3 consists of 13 residues. Germline CDR1 reads GTSNPN; CDR2 reads SVGIG (reference sequence). V lost 2 bases and J 4 bases, leaving 9 bases between the germline ends. This CDR3 reads CAWSQDRYNEQFF. The CDR3, as DNA: TGTGCCTGGAGTCAGGACAGATACAATGAGCAGTTCTTC.

V is TRBV5-1 and J is TRBJ2-7, with TRBD2 identical over 8 bases. The CDR3 consists of 15 residues. The germline CDR1 and CDR2 sequences are SGHRS and YFSETQ. J gave up 3 bases and V 4 bases, and 9 bases lay outside the gene matches. CDR3 nucleotides: TGCGCCAGCAGCGACGGACCGGGACTAGGCTACGAGCAGTACTTC. Translating it yields CASSDGPGLGYEQYF.

Here the CDR3 reads CATSRASAYEQYF. The CDR3 coding sequence is TGTGCCACCAGCAGGGCATCAGCCTACGAGCAGTACTTC. The rearrangement links TRBV15 to TRBJ2-7, with D unclear. CDR1 is LNHNV and CDR2 is YYDKDF in the germline V gene (reference sequence). The V end was cut by 3 bases, the J end by 2 bases, with 8 bases between. The CDR3 length is 13 residues.

V gene TRBV6-1 combines with J gene TRBJ2-5; 7 bases map to TRBD2. The CDR3 is 15 residues long. Looked up from germline, CDR1 is MNHNS and CDR2 is SASEGT. Unmatched junction bases numbered 8, after V lost 2 bases and J lost 5 bases. CDR3: CASSEWEGYMETQYF. CDR3 coding DNA: TGTGCCAGCAGTGAATGGGAGGGGTACATGGAGACCCAGTACTTC.

The chain links TRBV5-1 to TRBJ2-4; D unresolved. The CDR3 consists of 17 residues. With 1 base removed from V and 1 base from J, the gap between germline ends came to 15 bases. Germline V gives CDR1 SGHRS, CDR2 YFSETQ. DNA of the CDR3: TGCGCCAGCAGCTTGTCCAGGCAGGATGGCGCCAAAAACATTCAGTACTTC. Translation: CASSLSRQDGAKNIQYF.

J is TRBJ2-7 and V is TRBV4-1; 10 nucleotides match TRBD2. The ends lost 3 bases at V and 4 bases at J; junction bases unmatched: 3. Per germline, CDR1 MGHRA and CDR2 YSYEKL. This CDR3 has 14 amino acids. Here the CDR3 DNA reads TGCGCCAGCAGCCATACTAGCGGGACTTACGAGCAGTACTTC. Translation: CASSHTSGTYEQYF.

For the CDR3, the DNA is TGTGCCAGCAGCCAATCCGGCACCGGACCCAATCAGCCCCAGCATTTT. This codes for CASSQSGTGPNQPQHF. The genes are TRBV16 and TRBJ1-5; D is uncertain. Germline V gene sequence: CDR1 KGHSY, CDR2 FQNENV. V was shortened by 0 bases and J by 3 bases, with 12 bases between the two germline ends. This CDR3 comprises 16 residues.

This clone was counted ten times or more. The chain has TRBV27 and TRBJ2-3, with a possible D match to TRBD2 (6 bases). The CDR3 covers 14 residues. CDR1 is MNHEY and CDR2 is SMNVEV in the germline V gene (reference sequence). V was cut by 6 bases and J by 5 bases, with 15 bases left in between. The chain's CDR3 is CASSKWSGGDTQYF. The CDR3 DNA reads TGTGCCAGCAGCAAGTGGTCCGGGGGAGATACGCAGTATTTT.

The count of this clone is one. The chain joins TRBV11-3 to TRBJ2-1; 8 bases line up with TRBD2. The CDR3 length is 15 residues. Germline CDR1 SGHNT, CDR2 YENEEA. V lost 0 bases to trimming and J lost 6 bases; unmatched junction nucleotides: 4. The CDR3 coding sequence is TGTGCCAGCAGCTTAGATCGGACTAGCAGCAATGAGCAGTTCTTC. Translated: CASSLDRTSSNEQFF.

J is TRBJ1-5 and V is TRBV2; tentatively, D is TRBD1 (5 bases). The CDR3 runs 13 residues. V lost 2 bases, J lost 7 bases, and 9 bases lay in between. Germline assignment: CDR1 SNHLY and CDR2 FYNNEI. CDR3 amino acids: CASSEQGGQPQHF. The CDR3 DNA sequence: TGTGCCAGCAGTGAACAGGGTGGGCAGCCCCAGCATTTT.

This clone was found once. This chain connects TRBV27 to TRBJ2-1; D ambiguous. Germline assignment: CDR1 MNHEY and CDR2 SMNVEV (reference sequence). V lost 2 bases and J 8 bases, leaving 7 bases between the germline ends. This CDR3 has 12 residues. CDR3 protein: CASSLMLDEQFF. CDR3 DNA sequence: TGTGCCAGCAGTTTAATGTTGGATGAGCAGTTCTTC.

V gene TRBV28 combines with J gene TRBJ2-2; 9 bases align to TRBD2. V lost 5 bases and J lost 7; bases outside the gene matches: 8. CDR3 length: 15 residues. CDR1 MDHEN and CDR2 SYDVKM come from the germline V gene. The CDR3 sequence is CASSLGLAIGGELFF. Here the CDR3 DNA reads TGTGCCAGCAGTCTCGGACTAGCGATCGGCGGGGAGCTGTTTTTT. Filled out from reference TRBV28 and TRBJ2-2, the complete variable domain reads DVKVTQSSRYLVKRTGEKVFLECVQDMDHENMFWYRQDPGLGLRLIYFSYDVKMKEKGDIPEGYSVSREKKERFSLILESASTNQTSMYLCASSLGLAIGGELFFGEGSRLTVL.

The gene calls are TRBV15 and TRBJ2-7; D possibly matches TRBD1 or TRBD2 (5 bases each). The length of the CDR3 is 13 residues. The V and J ends lost 5 bases and 6 bases respectively, with 14 bases between them. Looked up from germline, CDR1 is LNHNV and CDR2 is YYDKDF (reference sequence). The CDR3 DNA follows: TGTGCCACCAGCGGAATCGAGGGGCTCGAGCAGTACTTC. Translating it yields CATSGIEGLEQYF.

This clone was seen a single time. Here the CDR3 reads CASSPLPGPDTQYF. As DNA, the CDR3 is TGTGCCAGCAGCCCACTACCCGGGCCAGATACGCAGTATTTT. V usage is TRBV5-6 and J usage is TRBJ2-3; no reliable D call. The germline CDR1 and CDR2 sequences are SGHDT and YYEEEE. The length of the CDR3 is 14 residues. The V gene lost 4 bases and the J gene lost 4 bases, with 13 bases spanning the gap.